This T cell receptor beta chain was captured by sequencing in a study of OX40 agonist ivuxolimab in advanced cancers. Overall study context: It was permissible to have had prior anti-PD-1, anti-PD-L1 or anti-CTLA-4 therapy, and 40% had some. Study results and caveats: At doses 0.1 to 3.0 mg/kg, CD4+ and CD8+ clones expanded.

The germline CDR1 and CDR2 sequences are MNHEY and SMNVEV (reference sequence). This CDR3 region has 13 residues. V gave up 5 bases and J gave up 6 bases, with 14 bases separating them. Sequencing used immunoSEQ multiplex PCR; TCRdb keeps in-frame clones, though not all of them. The sample consists of roughly 64,000 clones, approximately 92% of them appearing once. Notes on this clone: The antigen is not known.

Material: CD4+ or CD8+ T cells sorted from blood, obtained in a trial of the OX40 agonist ivuxolimab. This receptor was obtained from an adult with an advanced solid tumor such as melanoma, head and neck, liver or kidney cancer. V is TRBV27 and J is TRBJ2-7, with D unresolved. CDR3 loop: CASSLTQVLEQYF. CDR3 coding DNA: TGTGCCAGCAGTCTGACGCAGGTCCTCGAGCAGTACTTC.